These 16 T cell receptor beta chains share one sample of origin, sequenced in a study of post-analysis software for immune sequencing data. Their target antigens are unknown. The authors incorporated unique molecular identifiers into the TCR beta cDNA libraries. TCRdb redid the calling of the PCR reads with MiXCR, one entry per CDR3 protein. This table holds about 770,000 distinct CDR3 sequences, 46% found once. Whole-study findings and limits: When patients were compared with controls, 4 or 5 TRBV segments were more frequent, TRBV5-6, TRBV5-1 and TRBV20-1 among them.

Sequencing input: blood. All receptors derive from a girl between 10 and 17 years old with multiple sclerosis.

This clonotype was counted only a few times. V is TRBV2 and J is TRBJ2-7; 7 bases line up with TRBD2. CDR3 length equals 15 residues. CDR1 is SNHLY, CDR2 FYNNEI, per germline. Trimming took 5 bases from V and 1 from J; bases not matched to a gene: 8. The CDR3: CASSWSAGVSYEQYF. DNA for the CDR3: TGTGCCAGCAGTTGGTCGGCGGGAGTGTCCTACGAGCAGTACTTC.

This clonotype has a handful of counts. This rearrangement joins TRBV4-3 to TRBJ2-7; TRBD2 agrees at 7 bases. The CDR3 is made up of 15 amino acids. The germline gives CDR1 LGHNA, CDR2 YSLEER. V lost 3 bases to trimming and J lost 3 bases; unmatched junction nucleotides: 8. The CDR3 DNA is TGCGCCAGCAGCCAGGAGGCTAGCGGCCGCTACGAGCAGTACTTC. Its translation: CASSQEASGRYEQYF.

This clonotype was seen a few times. The V and J genes are TRBV15 and TRBJ2-7; perhaps TRBD1 as D (5 bases). The germline V gene has CDR1 LNHNV and CDR2 YYDKDF (reference sequence). CDR3 length: 14 residues. V was clipped by 2 bases and J by 2 bases, with 10 bases between them. CDR3: CATSRTGRTYEQYF. The DNA for the CDR3 is TGTGCCACCAGCAGAACAGGACGGACCTACGAGCAGTACTTC.

The chain employs TRBV2 and TRBJ1-2; D is perhaps TRBD1 (6 bases). The germline V and J ends were trimmed by 0 bases and 8 bases, with 16 bases remaining between them. Germline CDR1 reads SNHLY; CDR2 reads FYNNEI. CDR3 length equals 15 residues. In nucleotides, the CDR3 is TGTGCCAGCAGTGAAGCGCGGGGGGGGCCTGTAGGCTACACCTTC. It translates to CASSEARGGPVGYTF.

V and J are TRBV28 and TRBJ2-3, with a possible D match to TRBD2 (6 bases). There are 16 residues in the CDR3. The V and J ends lost 1 base and 0 bases respectively, with 11 bases between them. The germline V gene encodes CDR1 MDHEN and CDR2 SYDVKM. This CDR3 is CASSLFLASSTDTQYF. DNA for the CDR3: TGTGCCAGCAGTTTATTCCTAGCGAGTAGCACAGATACGCAGTATTTT.

The rearrangement joins TRBV29-1 to TRBJ2-7; D is perhaps TRBD1 (7 bases). V lost 3 bases and J 5 bases, leaving 14 bases between the germline ends. Germline values: CDR1 SQVTM, CDR2 ANQGSEA. The CDR3 is 13 amino acids. CDR3 protein: CSVDGRGEHEQYF. The CDR3 region has the DNA TGCAGCGTTGATGGCAGGGGGGAACACGAGCAGTACTTC.

V usage is TRBV29-1 and J usage is TRBJ2-5; 10 nucleotides align to TRBD1. The ends lost 7 bases at V and 1 base at J; junction bases unmatched: 24. In germline, CDR1 is SQVTM, CDR2 ANQGSEA. This CDR3 is built from 20 residues. The CDR3 DNA follows: TGCAGCGCCTCAACTCTCGGGACAGGGGCCTACTCACGCCCCCAAGAGACCCAGTACTTC. This codes for CSASTLGTGAYSRPQETQYF.

A few counts support this clonotype. The chain carries TRBV27 and TRBJ2-1; the match to TRBD2 covers 7 bases. Trimming took 6 bases from V and 5 from J; bases not matched to a gene: 7. This CDR3 is 14 amino acids long. Per germline, CDR1 MNHEY and CDR2 SMNVEV (reference sequence). Here the CDR3 reads CASRSGLPNNEQFF. CDR3 in DNA: TGTGCCAGCAGATCGGGACTACCAAACAATGAGCAGTTCTTC.

A few counts support this clonotype. The chain joins TRBV11-2 to TRBJ1-6; D may be TRBD1 (6 bases). Trimming left V 6 bases short and J 6 bases short, with 24 bases between. This CDR3 comprises 18 residues. Germline values: CDR1 SGHAT, CDR2 FQNNGV. CDR3 region: CASRNITGWGIGNSPLHF. The CDR3 DNA reads as TGTGCCAGCAGGAATATCACAGGGTGGGGCATCGGTAATTCACCCCTCCACTTT.

The chain is built from TRBV7-2 and TRBJ2-7, with TRBD2 matching 11 bases. The V gene end was trimmed by 5 bases and the J gene end by 0 bases; junction bases not matched to a gene: 6. Germline V CDR1 and CDR2: SGHTA, FQGNSA. The CDR3 is 16 amino acids. CDR3 bases: TGTGCCAGCAGCCTAATCCTAGCGGGAGGCTCCTACGAGCAGTACTTC. This gives the protein CASSLILAGGSYEQYF.

The chain employs TRBV13 and TRBJ1-2; unclear D gene. V lost 5 bases, J lost 0 bases, and 16 bases lay in between. CDR1 and CDR2 (germline): PRHDT, FYEKMQ (reference sequence). The CDR3 has 16 amino acids. CDR3 nucleotide sequence: TGTGCCAGCAGCCGATACTCACAGCCTCCTAACTATGGCTACACCTTC. Translated, it gives CASSRYSQPPNYGYTF.

This clonotype occurred a few times. The chain is built from TRBV4-2 and TRBJ2-1, with 7 bases lining up with TRBD2. This CDR3 comprises 15 residues. Germline-derived CDR1 and CDR2 are LGHNA and YNFKEQ. The V and J ends lost 1 base and 5 bases, in that order; junction bases with no gene match: 5. The chain's CDR3 is CASSQGGGSNNEQFF. The CDR3 nucleotides are TGTGCCAGCAGCCAAGGGGGGGGTAGCAACAATGAGCAGTTCTTC.

This sequence joins TRBV20-1 and TRBJ2-1; TRBD2 matches at 9 bases. CDR3 size: 15 residues. Germline V CDR1 and CDR2: DFQATT, SNEGSKA (reference sequence). The junction had 10 bases not matched to a gene; V was cut back by 2 bases and J by 8 bases. The CDR3 is CSARKGGRADDEQFF. CDR3 bases: TGCAGTGCTAGAAAGGGCGGGAGGGCCGATGATGAGCAGTTCTTC.

On this clonotype itself: With a much larger clone just one base away, this may be a read error. The chain couples TRBV7-2 to TRBJ2-1; TRBD2 is a possible D gene (6 bases). The tail of the sequence fits TRBJ2-7 better, so the J call may be wrong. The CDR3 length is 15 residues. Germline CDR1 SGHTA, CDR2 FQGNSA. The chain's CDR3 is CASSLAWDFYNEQYF. The CDR3 DNA follows: TGTGCCAGCAGCTTAGCCTGGGACTTTTACAATGAGCAGTACTTC.

This clonotype has more than one count but fewer than ten. In nucleotides, the CDR3 is TGTGCCAGCAGCTTAGGGAGGTCTTGGGGGAGTAGCACAGATACGCAGTATTTT. It yields the protein CASSLGRSWGSSTDTQYF. The V gene is TRBV7-2, the J gene TRBJ2-3; D may be TRBD1 or TRBD2 (5 bases each). V was trimmed by 1 base and J by 0 bases, leaving 17 bases between them. Germline V gene data show CDR1 as SGHTA and CDR2 as FQGNSA. The CDR3 has 18 residues.

V usage is TRBV5-1 and J usage is TRBJ2-3; tentative D call: TRBD1 (5 bases). CDR3 length: 15 residues. The V end lost 4 bases, the J end lost 4 bases, and 16 bases lay between the germline ends. The V gene's germline CDR1 is SGHRS and CDR2 YFSETQ. The CDR3 DNA reads as TGCGCCAGCAGCCCTTCCAGGGATGGTTCAGATACGCAGTATTTT. Encoded protein: CASSPSRDGSDTQYF.